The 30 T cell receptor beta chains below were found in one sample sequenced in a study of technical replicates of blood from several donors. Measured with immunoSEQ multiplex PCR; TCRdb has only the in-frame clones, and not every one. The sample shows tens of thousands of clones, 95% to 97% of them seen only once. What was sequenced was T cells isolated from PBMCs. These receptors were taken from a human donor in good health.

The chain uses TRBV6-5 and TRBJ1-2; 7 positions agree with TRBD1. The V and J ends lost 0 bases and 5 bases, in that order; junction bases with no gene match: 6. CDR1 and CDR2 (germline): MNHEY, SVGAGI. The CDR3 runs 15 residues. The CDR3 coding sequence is TGTGCCAGCAGTTACTCGAGAGGGGGCGGATATGGCTACACCTTC. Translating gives CASSYSRGGGYGYTF.

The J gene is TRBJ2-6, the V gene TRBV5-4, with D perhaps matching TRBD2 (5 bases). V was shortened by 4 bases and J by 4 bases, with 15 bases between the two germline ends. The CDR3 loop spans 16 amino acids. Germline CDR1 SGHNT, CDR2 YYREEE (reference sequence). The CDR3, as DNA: TGTGCCAGCAGCCCGGGGAGCCCCGCCGGGGCCAACGTCCTGACTTTC. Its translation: CASSPGSPAGANVLTF.

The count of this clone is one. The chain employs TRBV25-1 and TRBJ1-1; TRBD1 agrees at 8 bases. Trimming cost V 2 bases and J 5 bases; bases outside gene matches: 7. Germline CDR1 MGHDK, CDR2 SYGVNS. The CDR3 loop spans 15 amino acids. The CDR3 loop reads CASSEHPGGKTEAFF. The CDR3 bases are TGTGCCAGCAGTGAACATCCAGGGGGCAAGACTGAAGCTTTCTTT.

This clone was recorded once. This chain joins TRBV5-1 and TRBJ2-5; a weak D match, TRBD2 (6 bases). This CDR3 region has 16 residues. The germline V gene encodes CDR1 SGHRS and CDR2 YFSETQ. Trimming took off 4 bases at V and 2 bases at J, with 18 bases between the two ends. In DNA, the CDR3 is TGCGCCAGCAGCCCCACCCCATCTAGCGATCAAGAGACCCAGTACTTC. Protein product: CASSPTPSSDQETQYF.

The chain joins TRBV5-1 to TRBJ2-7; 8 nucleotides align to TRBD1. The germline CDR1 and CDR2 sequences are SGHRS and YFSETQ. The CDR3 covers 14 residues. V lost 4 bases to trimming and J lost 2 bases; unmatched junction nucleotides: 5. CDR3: CASSVDRGTYEQYF. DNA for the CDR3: TGCGCCAGCAGCGTAGACAGGGGAACCTACGAGCAGTACTTC.

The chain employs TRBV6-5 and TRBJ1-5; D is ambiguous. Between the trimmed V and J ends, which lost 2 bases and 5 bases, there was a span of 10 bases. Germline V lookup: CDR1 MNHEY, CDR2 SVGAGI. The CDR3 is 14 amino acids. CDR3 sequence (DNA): TGTGCCAGCAGTTACACCCCGGGAGATCAGCCCCAGCATTTT. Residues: CASSYTPGDQPQHF.

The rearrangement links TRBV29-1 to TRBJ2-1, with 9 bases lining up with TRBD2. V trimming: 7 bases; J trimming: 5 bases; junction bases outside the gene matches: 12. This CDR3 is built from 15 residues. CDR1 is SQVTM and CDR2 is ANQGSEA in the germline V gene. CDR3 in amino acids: CSAPVGGREDNEQFF. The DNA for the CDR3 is TGCAGCGCTCCCGTGGGCGGGAGGGAAGACAATGAGCAGTTCTTC.

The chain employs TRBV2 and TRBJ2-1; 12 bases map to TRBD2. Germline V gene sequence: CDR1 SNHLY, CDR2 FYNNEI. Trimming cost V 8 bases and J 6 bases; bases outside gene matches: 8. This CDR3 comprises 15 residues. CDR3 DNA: TGTGCCAGCGTTAAGACTAGCGGGAGTTTCAATGAGCAGTTCTTC. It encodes CASVKTSGSFNEQFF. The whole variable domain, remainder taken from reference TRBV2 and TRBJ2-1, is EPEVTQTPSHQVTQMGQEVILRCVPISNHLYFYWYRQILGQKVEFLVSFYNNEISEKSEIFDDQFSVERPDGSNFTLKIRSTKLEDSAMYFCASVKTSGSFNEQFFGPGTRLTVL.

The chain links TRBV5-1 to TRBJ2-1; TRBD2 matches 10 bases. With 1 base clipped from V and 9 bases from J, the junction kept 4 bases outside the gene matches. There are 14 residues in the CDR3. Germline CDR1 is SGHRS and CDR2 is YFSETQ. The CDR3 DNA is TGCGCCAGCAGCTTGCTAGCGGGGGACTCTGAGCAGTTCTTC. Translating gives CASSLLAGDSEQFF.

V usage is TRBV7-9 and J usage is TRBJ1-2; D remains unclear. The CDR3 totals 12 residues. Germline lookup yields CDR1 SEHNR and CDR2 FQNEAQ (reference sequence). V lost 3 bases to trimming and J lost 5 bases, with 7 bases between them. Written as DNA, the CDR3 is TGTGCCAGCAGCTTCGAGAATTATGGCTACACCTTC. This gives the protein CASSFENYGYTF.

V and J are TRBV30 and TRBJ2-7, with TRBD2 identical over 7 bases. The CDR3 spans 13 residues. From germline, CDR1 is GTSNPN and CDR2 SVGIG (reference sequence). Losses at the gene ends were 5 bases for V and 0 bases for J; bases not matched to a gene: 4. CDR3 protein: CAWESGVSYEQYF. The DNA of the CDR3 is TGTGCCTGGGAAAGCGGGGTCTCCTACGAGCAGTACTTC. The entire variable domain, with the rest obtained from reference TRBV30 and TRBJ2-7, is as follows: SQTIHQWPATLVQPVGSPLSLECTVEGTSNPNLYWYRQAAGRGLQLLFYSVGIGQISSEVPQNLSASRPQDRQFILSSKKLLLSDSGFYLCAWESGVSYEQYFGPGTRLTVT.

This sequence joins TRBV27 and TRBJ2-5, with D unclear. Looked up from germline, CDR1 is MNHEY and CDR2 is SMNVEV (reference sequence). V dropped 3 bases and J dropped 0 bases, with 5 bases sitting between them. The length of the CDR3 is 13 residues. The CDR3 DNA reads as TGTGCCAGCAGTTTCCTTAACCAAGAGACCCAGTACTTC. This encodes CASSFLNQETQYF.

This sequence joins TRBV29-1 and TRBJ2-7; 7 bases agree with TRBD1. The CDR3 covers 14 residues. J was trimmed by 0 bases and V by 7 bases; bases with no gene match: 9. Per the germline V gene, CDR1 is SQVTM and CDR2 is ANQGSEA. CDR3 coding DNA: TGCAGCGGGTCCGACCGGGACAGCTCCTACGAGCAGTACTTC. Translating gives CSGSDRDSSYEQYF.

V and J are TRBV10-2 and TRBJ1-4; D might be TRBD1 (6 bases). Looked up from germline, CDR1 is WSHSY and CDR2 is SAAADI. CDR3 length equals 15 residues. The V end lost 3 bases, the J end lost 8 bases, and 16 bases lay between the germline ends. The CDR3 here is CASSDTGLGDEKLFF. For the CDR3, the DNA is TGCGCCAGCAGTGATACAGGGTTGGGTGACGAAAAACTGTTTTTT.

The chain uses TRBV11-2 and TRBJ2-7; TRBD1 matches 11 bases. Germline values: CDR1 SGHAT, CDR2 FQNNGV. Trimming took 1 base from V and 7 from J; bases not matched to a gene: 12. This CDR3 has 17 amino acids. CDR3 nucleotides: TGTGCCAGCAGCTTAGTTCCCTGGGACAGGGGGGAGCAGGAGCAGTACTTC. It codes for CASSLVPWDRGEQEQYF.

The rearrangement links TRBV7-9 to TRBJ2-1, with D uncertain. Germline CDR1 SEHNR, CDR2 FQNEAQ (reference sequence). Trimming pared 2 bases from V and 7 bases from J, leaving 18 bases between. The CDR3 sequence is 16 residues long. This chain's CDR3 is CASSLFSVNSKNEQFF. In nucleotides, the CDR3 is TGTGCCAGCAGCTTATTTTCCGTAAACAGTAAGAATGAGCAGTTCTTC.

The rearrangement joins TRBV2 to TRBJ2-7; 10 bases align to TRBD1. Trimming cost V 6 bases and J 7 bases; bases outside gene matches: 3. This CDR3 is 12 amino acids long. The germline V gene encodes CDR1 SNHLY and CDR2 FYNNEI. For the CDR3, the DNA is TGTGCCAGCAGGCGGACAGGGGGTGAGCAGTACTTC. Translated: CASRRTGGEQYF.

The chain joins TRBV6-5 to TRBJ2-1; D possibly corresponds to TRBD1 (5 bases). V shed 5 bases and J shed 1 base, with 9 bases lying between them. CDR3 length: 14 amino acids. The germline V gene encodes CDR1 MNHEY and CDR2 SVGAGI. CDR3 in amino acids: CASSGTGSYNEQFF. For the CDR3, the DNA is TGTGCCAGCAGTGGAACAGGATCCTACAATGAGCAGTTCTTC.

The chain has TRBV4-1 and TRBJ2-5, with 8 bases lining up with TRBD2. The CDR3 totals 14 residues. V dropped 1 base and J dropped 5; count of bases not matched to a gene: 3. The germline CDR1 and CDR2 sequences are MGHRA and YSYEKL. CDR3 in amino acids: CASSQGSGGETQYF. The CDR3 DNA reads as TGCGCCAGCAGCCAAGGGTCGGGAGGGGAGACCCAGTACTTC.

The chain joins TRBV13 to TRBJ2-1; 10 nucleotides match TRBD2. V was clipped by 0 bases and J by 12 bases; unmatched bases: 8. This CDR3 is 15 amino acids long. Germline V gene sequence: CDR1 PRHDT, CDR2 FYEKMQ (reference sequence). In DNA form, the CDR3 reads TGTGCCAGCAGCTTAGGGCCTAGCGGGGGTCTCTGGCAGTTCTTC. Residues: CASSLGPSGGLWQFF.

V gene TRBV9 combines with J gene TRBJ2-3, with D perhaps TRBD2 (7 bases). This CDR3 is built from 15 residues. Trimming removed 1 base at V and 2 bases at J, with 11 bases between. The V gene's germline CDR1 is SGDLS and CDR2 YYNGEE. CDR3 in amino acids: CASSVLGGATDTQYF. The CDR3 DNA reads TGTGCCAGCAGCGTATTGGGGGGGGCCACAGATACGCAGTATTTT.

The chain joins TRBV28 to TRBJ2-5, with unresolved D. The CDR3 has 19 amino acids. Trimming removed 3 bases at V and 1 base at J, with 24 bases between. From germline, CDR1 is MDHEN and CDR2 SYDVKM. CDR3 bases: TGTGCCAGCAGTTTTGTAGAGGCTGGAATAACTCCCCTCCAAGAGACCCAGTACTTC. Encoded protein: CASSFVEAGITPLQETQYF.

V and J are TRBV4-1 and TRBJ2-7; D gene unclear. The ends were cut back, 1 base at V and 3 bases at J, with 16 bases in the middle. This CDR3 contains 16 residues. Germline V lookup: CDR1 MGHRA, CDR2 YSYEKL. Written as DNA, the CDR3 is TGCGCCAGCAGCCAAGCCGGCCAGGCCATAGACTACGAGCAGTACTTC. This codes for CASSQAGQAIDYEQYF.

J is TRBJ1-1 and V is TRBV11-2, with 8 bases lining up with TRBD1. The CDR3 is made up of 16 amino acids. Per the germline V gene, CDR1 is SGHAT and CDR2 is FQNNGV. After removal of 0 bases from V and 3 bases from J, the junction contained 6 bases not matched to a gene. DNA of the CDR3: TGTGCCAGCAGCTTAGAGCACAGGGGGTGGGACACTGAAGCTTTCTTT. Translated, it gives CASSLEHRGWDTEAFF.

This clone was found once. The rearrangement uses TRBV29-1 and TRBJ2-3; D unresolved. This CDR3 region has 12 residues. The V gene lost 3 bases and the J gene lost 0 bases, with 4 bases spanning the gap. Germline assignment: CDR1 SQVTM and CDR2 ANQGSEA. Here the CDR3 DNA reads TGCAGCGTTGATCCTAGCACAGATACGCAGTATTTT. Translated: CSVDPSTDTQYF.

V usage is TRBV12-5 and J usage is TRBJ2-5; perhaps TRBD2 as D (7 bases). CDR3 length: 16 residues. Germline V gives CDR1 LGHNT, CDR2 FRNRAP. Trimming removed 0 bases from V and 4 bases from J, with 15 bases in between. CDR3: CASGLVLGGLTETQYF. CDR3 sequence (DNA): TGTGCTAGTGGTTTGGTACTCGGGGGGCTTACAGAGACCCAGTACTTC.

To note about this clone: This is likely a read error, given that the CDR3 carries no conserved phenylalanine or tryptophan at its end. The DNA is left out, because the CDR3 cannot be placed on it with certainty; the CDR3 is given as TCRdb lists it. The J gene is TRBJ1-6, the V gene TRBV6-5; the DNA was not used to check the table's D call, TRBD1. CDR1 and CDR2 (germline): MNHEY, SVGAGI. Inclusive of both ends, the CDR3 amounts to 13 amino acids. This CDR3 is CASSYSVGQATMS.

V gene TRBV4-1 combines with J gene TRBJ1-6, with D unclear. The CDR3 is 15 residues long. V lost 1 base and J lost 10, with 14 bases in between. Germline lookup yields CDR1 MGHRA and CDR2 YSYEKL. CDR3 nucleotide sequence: TGCGCCAGCAGCCAAGTTTTGAGGGAGAGCTCACCCCTCCACTTT. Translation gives CASSQVLRESSPLHF.

The CDR3 DNA sequence: TGTGCCAGCCGGGAAGATACGCAGTATTTT. Protein product: CASREDTQYF. The rearrangement links TRBV6-6 to TRBJ2-3, with TRBD2 as a possible D gene (5 bases). V was pared by 8 bases and J by 5 bases, with 5 bases between. The germline V gene encodes CDR1 MNHNY and CDR2 SVGAGI (reference sequence). CDR3 size: 10 residues.

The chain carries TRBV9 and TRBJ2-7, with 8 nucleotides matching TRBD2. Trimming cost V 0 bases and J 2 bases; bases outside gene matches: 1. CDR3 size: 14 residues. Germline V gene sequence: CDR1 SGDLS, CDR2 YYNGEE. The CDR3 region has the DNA TGTGCCAGCAGCGTAGGTAGCGGGACCTACGAGCAGTACTTC. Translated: CASSVGSGTYEQYF.